These 31 T cell receptor beta chains originate from one sample sequenced in a study of identical twins. TCRdb reanalysed the 5' RACE reads using MiXCR and keeps one entry per CDR3 protein. In the table there are 600,000 to 850,000 distinct CDR3 sequences, 15% to 20% of which are singletons. This same sample was also part of a study on T cells expressing NK-cell markers.

Sample: PBMCs. The receptors were gathered from a woman between 18 and 29 years old in good health.

This CDR3 reads CASSSNPYEQYF. CDR3 coding DNA: TGTGCCAGCAGCTCAAATCCCTACGAGCAGTACTTC. The chain joins TRBV11-2 to TRBJ2-7; D not resolved. The ends were cut back, 4 bases at V and 2 bases at J, with 6 bases in the middle. The CDR3 runs 12 residues. Germline values: CDR1 SGHAT, CDR2 FQNNGV.

The genes are TRBV12-3 or TRBV12-4 and TRBJ2-5; D is possibly TRBD2 (5 bases). V shed 6 bases and J shed 2 bases, with 16 bases lying between them. The CDR3 runs to 15 residues. CDR3 nucleotides: TGTGCCAGCAGGCCAAGCCTCCGGGGTCAAGAGACCCAGTACTTC. This sequence encodes CASRPSLRGQETQYF.

The chain links TRBV7-2 to TRBJ2-7; D is undetermined. Germline CDR1 is SGHTA and CDR2 is FQGNSA. V lost 1 base to trimming and J lost 5 bases, with 15 bases between them. The CDR3 is made up of 15 amino acids. Written as DNA, the CDR3 is TGTGCCAGCAGCTTAGTATTCGCCCAGTTGAACGAGCAGTACTTC. Translation: CASSLVFAQLNEQYF.

The V call is TRBV20-1, the J call TRBJ2-5; 8 bases match TRBD2. The CDR3 loop spans 15 amino acids. The ends lost 5 bases at V and 7 bases at J; junction bases unmatched: 15. Germline CDR1 DFQATT, CDR2 SNEGSKA (reference sequence). For the CDR3, the DNA is TGCAGTGCTCCAACTACGGGAGGGGATTGGGGGACCCAGTACTTC. It specifies CSAPTTGGDWGTQYF.

This clonotype has just a few counts. The chain employs TRBV21-1 and TRBJ2-1; the table's D call, TRBD1, has no DNA check behind it. TRBV21-1 is described as a pseudogene. The CDR3 has 18 amino acids. The CDR3 DNA follows: TGTGCCAGCAGCAAAGTAGAATCGAGGGGGGGAATCTACAATGAGCAGTTCTTC. Protein sequence: CASSKVESRGGIYNEQFF.

The CDR3, as DNA: TGCAGCGTTGAAGCCCCCGCGGGAGGCTCTGGTGAGCAGTTCTTC. Protein sequence: CSVEAPAGGSGEQFF. V gene TRBV29-1 combines with J gene TRBJ2-1; 8 bases fit TRBD2. V dropped 1 base and J dropped 9; count of bases not matched to a gene: 11. The germline V gene has CDR1 SQVTM and CDR2 ANQGSEA. The CDR3 totals 15 residues.

This chain links TRBV6-5 with TRBJ2-5, with 10 bases identical to TRBD1. This CDR3 contains 15 residues. The trim removed 0 bases at V and 5 bases at J, leaving 3 bases unmatched. Germline V gene sequence: CDR1 MNHEY, CDR2 SVGAGI. The CDR3 DNA follows: TGTGCCAGCAGTTACTCAATGGGACAGGGGGAGACCCAGTACTTC. Protein sequence: CASSYSMGQGETQYF.

V gene TRBV5-1 combines with J gene TRBJ2-7; 9 bases line up with TRBD2. Germline lookup yields CDR1 SGHRS and CDR2 YFSETQ. With 2 bases clipped from V and 5 bases from J, the junction kept 5 bases outside the gene matches. The CDR3 is 14 residues long. Here the CDR3 reads CASSFAGTSNEQYF. The CDR3 DNA reads as TGCGCCAGCAGCTTCGCCGGGACTAGCAACGAGCAGTACTTC.

This clonotype was counted a few times. V and J are TRBV2 and TRBJ2-4; 11 bases match TRBD1. The CDR3 has 19 residues. Trimming cost V 7 bases and J 0 bases; bases outside gene matches: 14. Germline loops: CDR1 SNHLY, CDR2 FYNNEI. The CDR3 region has the DNA TGTGCCAGCACCTACGCTGGACAGGGGGCGGCCGTAGCCAAAAACATTCAGTACTTC. It yields the protein CASTYAGQGAAVAKNIQYF.

The J gene is TRBJ2-2, the V gene TRBV7-9; D is possibly TRBD1 (6 bases). The CDR3 contains 16 residues. Per germline, CDR1 SEHNR and CDR2 FQNEAQ (reference sequence). With 7 bases removed from V and 1 base from J, the gap between germline ends came to 16 bases. The CDR3 DNA reads TGTGCCAGCATCAAAGGCAGGGGCCTGAACACCGGGGAGCTGTTTTTT. Translating it yields CASIKGRGLNTGELFF.

A few counts support this clonotype. The V call is TRBV27, the J call TRBJ2-7, with D possibly being TRBD2 (5 bases). The CDR3 loop spans 13 amino acids. Trimming stripped 5 bases from V and 5 bases from J, with 13 bases between. Germline V lookup: CDR1 MNHEY, CDR2 SMNVEV (reference sequence). The CDR3 sequence: CASSRWGVNEQYF. CDR3 DNA sequence: TGTGCCAGCAGTAGATGGGGAGTAAACGAGCAGTACTTC.

Regarding this clonotype: A read error is likely, as this CDR3 ends without the conserved phenylalanine or tryptophan. The J gene is TRBJ1-1, the V gene TRBV20-1; D is possibly TRBD1 (6 bases). The CDR3 runs to 15 residues. Trimming took off 6 bases at V and 0 bases at J, with 17 bases between the two ends. Germline CDR1 is DFQATT and CDR2 is SNEGSKA (reference sequence). The CDR3 nucleotides read TGCAGTGCGAGGGGGACACTCACCATGAACACTGAAGCTTTCATT. Protein sequence: CSARGTLTMNTEAFI.

This clonotype was counted between two and nine times. The chain carries TRBV11-2 and TRBJ2-2, with a weak D call TRBD1 (6 bases). Germline V gives CDR1 SGHAT, CDR2 FQNNGV. This CDR3 has 14 residues. Trimming cost V 4 bases and J 5 bases, with 11 bases left between them. The CDR3 nucleotides read TGTGCCAGCAGCTCCGGACAGCGGACCGGGGAGCTGTTTTTT. Translating gives CASSSGQRTGELFF.

This clonotype has more than one count but fewer than ten. The CDR3 sequence is CASINSGSNDEQFF. The CDR3 region has the DNA TGTGCCAGCATAAATAGCGGGAGTAACGATGAGCAGTTCTTC. The chain carries TRBV6-1 and TRBJ2-1; 9 bases agree with TRBD2. CDR3 length: 14 residues. Germline V gives CDR1 MNHNS, CDR2 SASEGT. The V and J ends lost 7 bases and 8 bases, in that order; junction bases with no gene match: 9.

This clonotype was recorded a few times. The CDR3: CSGTGTGFGELFF. CDR3 DNA: TGCAGCGGGACCGGGACAGGGTTCGGGGAGCTGTTTTTT. The chain combines TRBV29-1 with TRBJ2-2; 9 nucleotides line up with TRBD1. From germline, CDR1 is SQVTM and CDR2 ANQGSEA. Trimming removed 7 bases from V and 7 bases from J; junction bases left unmatched: 7. CDR3 size: 13 residues.

The rearrangement joins TRBV10-3 to TRBJ2-7, with D uncertain. V gave up 3 bases and J gave up 2 bases, with 5 bases separating them. Germline CDR1 reads ENHRY; CDR2 reads SYGVKD. The CDR3 runs to 12 residues. CDR3 loop: CAISDETYEQYF. CDR3 DNA sequence: TGTGCCATCAGTGACGAAACCTACGAGCAGTACTTC.

This clonotype was picked up a small number of times. The J gene is TRBJ2-5, the V gene TRBV20-1, with D uncertain. The V gene's germline CDR1 is DFQATT and CDR2 SNEGSKA (reference sequence). This CDR3 comprises 13 residues. Trimming cost V 5 bases and J 2 bases, with 12 bases left between them. CDR3 bases: TGCAGTGCTTCGGACGCCTCACAAGAGACCCAGTACTTC. It translates to CSASDASQETQYF.

The chain couples TRBV6-5 to TRBJ1-2; perhaps TRBD1 as D (5 bases). Trimming cost V 11 bases and J 2 bases, with 9 bases left between them. The CDR3 spans 11 residues. In germline, CDR1 is MNHEY, CDR2 SVGAGI. Written as DNA, the CDR3 is TGTGCCGTGGGGGGGAACTATGGCTACACCTTC. Residues: CAVGGNYGYTF.

The chain's CDR3 is CASSFGLGQGEGGYTF. CDR3 DNA: TGCGCCAGCAGCTTCGGCTTGGGACAGGGCGAGGGTGGCTACACCTTC. This chain connects TRBV5-1 to TRBJ1-2, with TRBD1 matching 9 bases. Germline trimming cut 2 bases from V and 7 bases from J; bases unmatched to any gene: 12. CDR3 length: 16 residues. Germline V gene lookup returns CDR1 SGHRS and CDR2 YFSETQ.

The V call is TRBV20-1, the J call TRBJ2-7; D remains ambiguous. CDR3 size: 14 residues. V was clipped by 0 bases and J by 2 bases, with 11 bases between them. Germline V gene sequence: CDR1 DFQATT, CDR2 SNEGSKA (reference sequence). DNA for the CDR3: TGCAGTGCTAGAGACCACAGACAAGCCTACGAGCAGTACTTC. Translating it yields CSARDHRQAYEQYF.

A few counts support this clonotype. The chain joins TRBV12-3 or TRBV12-4 to TRBJ2-7, with a tentative D call TRBD1 (6 bases). There are 14 residues in the CDR3. V shed 3 bases and J shed 3 bases, with 12 bases lying between them. The CDR3 sequence: CASSFTGSLYEQYF. CDR3 bases: TGTGCCAGCAGTTTTACAGGGTCCCTCTACGAGCAGTACTTC.

V and J are TRBV20-1 and TRBJ1-2; 7 bases map to TRBD1. The ends lost 6 bases at V and 6 bases at J; junction bases unmatched: 16. This CDR3 contains 15 residues. In germline, CDR1 is DFQATT, CDR2 SNEGSKA (reference sequence). The CDR3 spells CSALRGGPFYDGYTF. The CDR3, as DNA: TGCAGTGCCCTTAGAGGGGGCCCTTTTTACGATGGCTACACCTTC.

This clonotype was counted a few times. This chain uses TRBV6-2 or TRBV6-3 with TRBJ2-3; D gene unclear. The CDR3 covers 15 residues. Germline V lookup: CDR1 MNHEY, CDR2 SVGEGT. Between the trimmed V and J ends, which lost 7 bases and 3 bases, there was a span of 17 bases. The CDR3 DNA reads TGTGCCAGCACCCCTCGGCTTGTCATGACAGATACGCAGTATTTT. Its protein is CASTPRLVMTDTQYF.

V gene TRBV29-1 combines with J gene TRBJ2-3; 7 bases are a match to TRBD1. The CDR3 has 12 amino acids. After removal of 6 bases from V and 3 bases from J, the junction contained 3 bases not matched to a gene. Germline lookup yields CDR1 SQVTM and CDR2 ANQGSEA. The CDR3 region has the DNA TGCAGCGTGCTACAGGGGACAGATACGCAGTATTTT. Encoded protein: CSVLQGTDTQYF.

Only a few counts were recorded for this clonotype. The CDR3 region is CASSGPGQRYNEQFF. CDR3 in DNA: TGTGCCAGCAGCGGTCCGGGACAGCGTTACAATGAGCAGTTCTTC. The chain recombines TRBV6-1 with TRBJ2-1; 7 positions agree with TRBD1. The V gene end was trimmed by 6 bases and the J gene end by 4 bases; junction bases not matched to a gene: 9. CDR1 is MNHNS, CDR2 SASEGT, per germline. This CDR3 spans 15 amino acids.

This clonotype was detected only a few times. This chain connects TRBV7-9 to TRBJ2-7; 12 nucleotides line up with TRBD2. CDR3 length: 17 amino acids. Germline assignment: CDR1 SEHNR and CDR2 FQNEAQ (reference sequence). Losses at the gene ends were 4 bases for V and 2 bases for J; bases not matched to a gene: 9. CDR3: CASSSGLAGIRAYEQYF. Written as DNA, the CDR3 is TGTGCCAGCAGCTCCGGACTAGCGGGAATCCGAGCCTACGAGCAGTACTTC.

This clonotype showed up just a few times. The chain has TRBV7-2 and TRBJ2-1; D not resolved. Germline assignment: CDR1 SGHTA and CDR2 FQGNSA. V dropped 1 base and J dropped 10 bases, with 14 bases sitting between them. The CDR3 extends over 14 amino acids. This CDR3 reads CASSLVTSLREQFF. DNA for the CDR3: TGTGCCAGCAGCTTAGTGACAAGTCTCCGGGAGCAGTTCTTC.

V gene TRBV20-1 combines with J gene TRBJ2-7, with a possible D match to TRBD2 (6 bases). Trimming left V 1 base short and J 5 bases short, with 18 bases between. This CDR3 has 15 residues. Looked up from germline, CDR1 is DFQATT and CDR2 is SNEGSKA (reference sequence). CDR3 nucleotides: TGCAGTGCTAGAGTAAGCGGGCAAGCACCCCACGAGCAGTACTTC. Residues: CSARVSGQAPHEQYF.

The chain uses TRBV7-9 and TRBJ2-5; TRBD1 or TRBD2 may be the D gene (5 bases each). The CDR3 extends over 14 amino acids. Deletions cut 1 base from V and 5 bases from J, with 11 bases between. Looked up from germline, CDR1 is SEHNR and CDR2 is FQNEAQ (reference sequence). CDR3 DNA sequence: TGTGCCAGCAGCTTAGTCGGGGCTCGCGAGACCCAGTACTTC. Translation gives CASSLVGARETQYF.

The V gene is TRBV20-1, the J gene TRBJ1-2; maybe TRBD1 (5 bases). The V gene's germline CDR1 is DFQATT and CDR2 SNEGSKA (reference sequence). V was cut by 1 base and J by 7 bases, with 13 bases left in between. The CDR3 has 13 amino acids. The DNA for the CDR3 is TGCAGTGCTAGAGTCGGGACTCTCTCTGGCTACACCTTC. Translated, it gives CSARVGTLSGYTF.

This sequence joins TRBV12-3 or TRBV12-4 and TRBJ1-2; a weak D match, TRBD1 (5 bases). The CDR3 totals 13 residues. V lost 3 bases to trimming and J lost 4 bases, with 9 bases between them. The CDR3: CASSFDRTYGYTF. CDR3 sequence (DNA): TGTGCCAGCAGTTTCGACAGAACCTATGGCTACACCTTC.